A selection of T cell receptor beta chains follows, all from one sample in a study of T cell responses to AZD1222 COVID-19 vaccine. Repertoires were generated with immunoSEQ multiplex PCR, while TCRdb's copy carries only in-frame clones and drops some. The sample carries some 130,000 clones, roughly 90% recorded once. The source material was peripheral blood, sampled 28 days after the second AZD1222 dose. These TCRs come from an adult who received the AZD1222 COVID-19 vaccine. Both conserved end residues are part of each CDR3. The D gene is left open where the match is weak. Clone size is given for some rows only: seen once, a few or many times, or a class if the clone is expanded.

>.|TRBJ1-5|.|TRBV30|13
CAWSAGVYQPQHF
TGTGCCTGGAGTGCGGGGGTCTATCAGCCCCAGCATTTT
>.|TRBJ1-1|.|TRBV5-1|14
CASSLERVNTEAFF
TGCGCCAGCAGCTTGGAAAGAGTGAACACTGAAGCTTTCTTT
>few|TRBJ2-3|.|TRBV19|16
CASSIRSGSSTDTQYF
TGTGCCAGTAGTATTAGGTCGGGTTCTAGCACAGATACGCAGTATTTT
>once|TRBJ2-3|TRBD2|TRBV7-6|19
CASSPIGRTSGRGADTQYF
TGTGCCAGCAGCCCAATAGGGAGGACTAGCGGGAGGGGGGCAGATACGCAGTATTTT
>.|TRBJ2-7|TRBD2|TRBV5-1|15
CASSLFTSGSDEQYF
TGCGCCAGCAGCTTGTTTACTAGCGGGAGTGACGAGCAGTACTTC
>.|TRBJ2-1|.|TRBV3-1/TRBV3-2|15
CASSQSSGTHNEQFF
TGTGCCAGCAGCCAATCTTCGGGGACCCACAATGAGCAGTTCTTC
>.|TRBJ2-1|TRBD2|TRBV11-2|14
CASRTSGLYNEQFF
TGTGCCAGCAGGACTAGCGGGTTGTACAATGAGCAGTTCTTC
>.|TRBJ2-7|.|TRBV28|16
CASSLGFGTFTYEQYF
TGTGCCAGCAGTTTAGGGTTCGGAACTTTCACCTACGAGCAGTACTTC
>once|TRBJ2-7|.|TRBV28|13
CASQVPGSYEQYF
TGTGCCAGCCAGGTCCCGGGCTCCTACGAGCAGTACTTC
>.|TRBJ2-3|TRBD2|TRBV7-6|16
CASSSSSGLATDTQYF
TGTGCCAGCAGCTCGTCATCGGGACTAGCGACAGATACGCAGTATTTT
>.|TRBJ1-5|TRBD1|TRBV9|16
CASSRGTGSGNQPQHF
TGTGCCAGCAGCAGAGGGACAGGCTCCGGGAATCAGCCCCAGCATTTT
>.|TRBJ2-7|TRBD1|TRBV6-5|14
CASSYGTGPYEQYF
TGTGCCAGCAGTTACGGGACAGGGCCCTACGAGCAGTACTTC
>.|TRBJ2-1|TRBD2|TRBV11-3|15
CASSLRAGGHNEQFF
TGTGCCAGCAGCTTACGAGCGGGAGGACACAATGAGCAGTTCTTC
>.|TRBJ2-7|.|TRBV20-1|13
CSASLGPVYEQYF
TGCAGTGCTAGTCTGGGGCCGGTCTACGAGCAGTACTTC
>.|TRBJ1-1|TRBD1|TRBV24-1|13
CATSDHMTGQAFF
TGTGCCACCAGTGACCACATGACAGGGCAAGCTTTCTTT
>.|TRBJ1-6|TRBD1|TRBV5-1|14
CASSEGQGSSPLHF
TGCGCCAGCAGCGAGGGACAGGGGTCTTCACCCCTCCACTTT
>.|TRBJ1-1|.|TRBV19|13
CASSIVWNTEAFF
TGTGCCAGTAGTATAGTCTGGAACACTGAAGCTTTCTTT
>.|TRBJ2-1|TRBD1|TRBV28|15
CASSLSQGRINEQFF
TGTGCCAGCAGTTTATCACAGGGGCGTATTAATGAGCAGTTCTTC
>.|TRBJ1-4|.|TRBV27|12
CASSLSGEKLFF
TGTGCCAGCAGTTTATCTGGTGAAAAACTGTTTTTT
>.|TRBJ1-4|.|TRBV5-4|15
CASSLEAGTNEKLFF
TGTGCCAGCAGCTTGGAGGCGGGAACTAATGAAAAACTGTTTTTT
>.|TRBJ2-2|TRBD1|TRBV3-1/TRBV3-2|15
CASSQVQGAGGELFF
TGTGCCAGCAGCCAAGTACAGGGGGCTGGCGGGGAGCTGTTTTTT
>.|TRBJ1-3|.|TRBV28|18
CASSFPLLQGSPGNTIYF
TGTGCCAGCAGTTTCCCACTACTTCAGGGCTCTCCTGGAAACACCATATATTTT
>.|TRBJ1-5|.|TRBV27|15
CASRSGQGSNQPQHF
TGTGCCAGCAGGTCAGGCCAGGGTAGCAATCAGCCCCAGCATTTT
>.|TRBJ2-1|TRBD2|TRBV5-1|15
CASSFRASGGNEQFF
TGCGCCAGCAGCTTCAGGGCTAGCGGAGGGAATGAGCAGTTCTTC
>.|TRBJ1-2|TRBD1|TRBV7-9|13
CASSLGQGDGYTF
TGTGCCAGCAGCTTAGGACAGGGGGATGGCTACACCTTC
>.|TRBJ2-3|TRBD2|TRBV23-1|22
CASVQGFRTSGRSWLEPDTQYF
TGCGCCAGCGTACAGGGGTTCCGAACTAGCGGGAGGAGCTGGTTGGAGCCAGATACGCAGTATTTT
>.|TRBJ1-6|TRBD1|TRBV4-1|15
CASSQLDRGLSPLHF
TGCGCCAGCAGCCAACTGGACAGGGGGCTTTCACCCCTCCACTTT
>.|TRBJ2-7|TRBD2|TRBV5-4|14
CASSGGDGAYEQYF
TGTGCCAGCAGCGGGGGGGACGGAGCCTACGAGCAGTACTTC
>.|TRBJ1-1|TRBD1|TRBV18|13
CASSQGGDTEAFF
TGTGCCAGCTCCCAGGGGGGGGACACTGAAGCTTTCTTT
>.|TRBJ1-2|.|TRBV5-8|13
CASSFLRRLGYTF
TGTGCCAGCAGCTTTCTTCGTAGGTTGGGCTACACCTTC
>.|TRBJ2-1|TRBD2|TRBV7-6|15
CASRKTSADYNEQFF
TGTGCCAGCAGAAAAACTAGCGCTGACTACAATGAGCAGTTCTTC